This entry is about one TCR beta chain. Its antigen remains unknown. Via MiXCR, TCRdb re-called the reads, giving one row per CDR3 protein. The table includes 270,000 or so distinct CDR3 sequences, about a sixth detected once. The data are from a study of T cell repertoires in cytomegalovirus infection. On the study more broadly: Matching HLA type and CMV infection were both indicated by public TCR beta signatures.

V lost 4 bases and J lost 6; bases outside the gene matches: 5. Germline CDR1 is KGHDR and CDR2 is SFDVKD. The CDR3 covers 14 residues. Study-level results: HLA-C-restricted CMV clonotypes gave the most frequent clonotype in two of eight donors. Identification of carriers of CMV plus the relevant HLA was performed using cumulative public TCR beta family frequency.

Source material: CD8+ T cells from PBMCs. This receptor was identified in a human donor in good health (CMV status not recorded). Some clones in this sample may be carry-over from other donors' samples. The V and J genes are TRBV24-1 and TRBJ1-5, with 7 bases identical to TRBD1. CDR3 in DNA: TGTGCCACCAGTGACACAGGGGAGGCTCAGCCCCAGCATTTT. Its protein is CATSDTGEAQPQHF.